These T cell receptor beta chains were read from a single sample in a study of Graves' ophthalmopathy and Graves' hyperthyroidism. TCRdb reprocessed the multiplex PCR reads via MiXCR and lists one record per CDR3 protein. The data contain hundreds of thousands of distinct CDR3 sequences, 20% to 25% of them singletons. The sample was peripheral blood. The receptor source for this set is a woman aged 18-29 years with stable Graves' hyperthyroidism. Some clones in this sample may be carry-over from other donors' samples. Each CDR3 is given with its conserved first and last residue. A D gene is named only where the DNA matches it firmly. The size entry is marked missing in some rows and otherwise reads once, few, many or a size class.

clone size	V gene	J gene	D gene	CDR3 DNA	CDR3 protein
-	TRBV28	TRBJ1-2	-	TGTGCCAGCAGCTTGAGTCCCGGGGGGGGCTACACCTTC	CASSLSPGGGYTF
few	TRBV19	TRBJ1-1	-	TGTGCCAGTAGTATGAACACTGAAGCTTGCTTT	CASSMNTEACF
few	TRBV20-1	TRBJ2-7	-	TGCAGTGCTTGGAGTGGGGTCTACGAGCAGTACTTC	CSAWSGVYEQYF
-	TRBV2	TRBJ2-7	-	TGTGCCAGCAGGTGGGCACAGAACTCCTACGAGCAGTACTTC	CASRWAQNSYEQYF
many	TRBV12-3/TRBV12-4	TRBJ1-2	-	TGTGCCAGCAGTTTAGGGCACAGCGCTAACTATGGCTACACCTTC	CASSLGHSANYGYTF
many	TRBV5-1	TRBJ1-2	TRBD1	TGCGCCAGCAGCCTCTGGACAGGGGGGACTATATATGGCTACACCTTC	CASSLWTGGTIYGYTF
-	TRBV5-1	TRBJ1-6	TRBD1	TGCGCCAGCAGCTTTGAGACAGGGGATTCACCCCTCCACTTT	CASSFETGDSPLHF
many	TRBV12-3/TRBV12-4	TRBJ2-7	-	TGTGCCAGCAGTTTAGAGGGGAACGAGCAGTACTTC	CASSLEGNEQYF
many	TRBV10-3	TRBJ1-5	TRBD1	TGTGCCATCAGCCGACAGGGAGGGGATCAGCCCCAGCATTTT	CAISRQGGDQPQHF
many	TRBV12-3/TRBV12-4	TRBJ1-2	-	TGTGCCAGCAGTCTCACACGTGTCGGCGGCTACACCTTC	CASSLTRVGGYTF
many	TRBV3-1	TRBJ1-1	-	TGTGCCAGCAGCCAAGATGAGGAAGCGAACACTGAAGCTTTCTTT	CASSQDEEANTEAFF
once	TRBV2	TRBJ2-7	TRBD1	TGTGCCAGCACCTTGGGGACAGGGGGCCTCGAGCAGTACTTC	CASTLGTGGLEQYF
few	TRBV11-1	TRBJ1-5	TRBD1	TGTGCCAGCAGCTCCCAATACCCGACAGGGGGTAGCAATCAGCCCCAGCATTTT	CASSSQYPTGGSNQPQHF
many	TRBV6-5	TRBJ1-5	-	TGTGCCAGCAGTTACACCGAGACATTTAGCAATCAGCCCCAGCATTTT	CASSYTETFSNQPQHF
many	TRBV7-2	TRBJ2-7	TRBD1	TGTGCCAGCAGCTTGGGAACCGGACAGGGGGGTTACGAGCAGTACTTC	CASSLGTGQGGYEQYF
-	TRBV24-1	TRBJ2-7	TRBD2	TGTGCCACCAGTGACCCCAAGCGGGGGGTCTACGAGCAGTACTTC	CATSDPKRGVYEQYF
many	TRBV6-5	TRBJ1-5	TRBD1	TGTGCCAGCAGTTACGGACAGGGCGGCAATCAGCCCCAGCATTTT	CASSYGQGGNQPQHF
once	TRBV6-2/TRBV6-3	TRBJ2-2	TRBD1	TGTGCCAGCAGGGAGGACAGGGTTCCAAACACCGGGGAGCTGTTTTTT	CASREDRVPNTGELFF
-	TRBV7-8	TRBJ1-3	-	TGTGCCAGCAGCCCCCGCGTGGGGTCCGGAAACACCATATATTTT	CASSPRVGSGNTIYF
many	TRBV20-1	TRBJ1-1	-	TGCAGCCCTGTCCAGCCGAACACTGAAGCTTTCTTT	CSPVQPNTEAFF
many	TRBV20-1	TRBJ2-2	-	TGCAGTGCCCGATTAATCGGGGAGCTGTTTTTT	CSARLIGELFF
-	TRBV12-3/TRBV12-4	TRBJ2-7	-	TGTGCCAGCCGACGGACGGGCGAGCAGTACTTC	CASRRTGEQYF
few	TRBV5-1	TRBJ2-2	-	TGCGCCAGCACCGCTCCTAACACCGGGGAGCTGTTTTTT	CASTAPNTGELFF
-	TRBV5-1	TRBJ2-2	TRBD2	TGCGCCAGCAGCTTAAAGTTGATTTTGACTAGCGGGACCACCGGGGAGCTGTTTTTT	CASSLKLILTSGTTGELFF
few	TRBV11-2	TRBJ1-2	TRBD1	TGTGCCAGCAGCTCGACCCGGACAGGGGCTAACTATGGCTACACCTTC	CASSSTRTGANYGYTF
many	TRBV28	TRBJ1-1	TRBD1	TGTGCCAGCAGTTTGGGACAGGGGGCGCGAGTCACTGAAGCTTTCTTT	CASSLGQGARVTEAFF
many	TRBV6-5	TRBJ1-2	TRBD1	TGTGCCAGCAGGCGGACAGGGGGCATCTATGGCTACACCTTC	CASRRTGGIYGYTF
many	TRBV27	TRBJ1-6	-	TGTGCCAGCGGCCGGGACACCAAGCTTTCACCCCTCCACTTT	CASGRDTKLSPLHF
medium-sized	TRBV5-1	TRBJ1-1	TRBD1	TGCGCCAGCAGCTTGGGACACGGACAGGCTGGCACTGAAGCTTTCTTT	CASSLGHGQAGTEAFF
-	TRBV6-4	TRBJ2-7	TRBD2	TGTGCCAGCAGTGACCCCGGACTAGCGGCGCCCCGACCCTCCTACGAGCAGTACTTC	CASSDPGLAAPRPSYEQYF
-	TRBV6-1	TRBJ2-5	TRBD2	TGTGCCAGCAGTGAAGGGAGGGTGGCTAGCGGGTACCAAGAGACCCAGTACTTC	CASSEGRVASGYQETQYF
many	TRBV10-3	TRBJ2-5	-	TGTGCCATCAGTGACCGGCAACCCGCTGGGGAGACCCAGTACTTC	CAISDRQPAGETQYF
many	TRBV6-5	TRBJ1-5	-	TGTGCCAGCAGTTACGTGGACAGATATCAGCCCCAGCATTTT	CASSYVDRYQPQHF
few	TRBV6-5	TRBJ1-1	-	TGTGCCAGCAGTTACCGGGGAGGCACTGAAGCTTTCTTT	CASSYRGGTEAFF
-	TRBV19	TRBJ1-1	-	TGTGCCAGTAGTATTACGGGGCGGTGGTCTGAAGCTTTCTTT	CASSITGRWSEAFF
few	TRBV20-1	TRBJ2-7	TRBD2	TGCAGTGCTAGAGCACTAGCGGGAAGATCTCCCTACGAGCAGTACTTC	CSARALAGRSPYEQYF